Reported below is one T cell receptor (beta chain). CDR3 length: 15 amino acids. Germline V CDR1 and CDR2: MNHEY, SVGAGI. V was shortened by 6 bases and J by 5 bases, with 19 bases between the two germline ends. The sample comes from a study of blood T cell repertoires in COVID-19. Overall study context: Sites in the United States, Italy and Spain provided acute and convalescent COVID-19 samples. T cells, B-cell-depleted T cells, or PBMCs provided the cDNA or gDNA that served as material.

In the source study's methods: Reference gene primer amplification gave estimated nucleated cell counts. Measured with immunoSEQ multiplex PCR; TCRdb has only the in-frame clones, and not every one. From that table come the V and J calls and clone size; the DNA was used to work out D and trimming. This repertoire shows 140,000 or so clones, over 65% found once; its top ten account for 4.5% to 5.5%. The sequenced sample consisted of peripheral blood. This TCR derives from a human donor in a cohort sampled during active COVID-19. The chain is built from TRBV6-5 and TRBJ1-1, with D unresolved. The CDR3 nucleotides are TGTGCCAGCAGCCCCGTAATTGGGTCGGGGACTGAAGCTTTCTTT. Translation gives CASSPVIGSGTEAFF.